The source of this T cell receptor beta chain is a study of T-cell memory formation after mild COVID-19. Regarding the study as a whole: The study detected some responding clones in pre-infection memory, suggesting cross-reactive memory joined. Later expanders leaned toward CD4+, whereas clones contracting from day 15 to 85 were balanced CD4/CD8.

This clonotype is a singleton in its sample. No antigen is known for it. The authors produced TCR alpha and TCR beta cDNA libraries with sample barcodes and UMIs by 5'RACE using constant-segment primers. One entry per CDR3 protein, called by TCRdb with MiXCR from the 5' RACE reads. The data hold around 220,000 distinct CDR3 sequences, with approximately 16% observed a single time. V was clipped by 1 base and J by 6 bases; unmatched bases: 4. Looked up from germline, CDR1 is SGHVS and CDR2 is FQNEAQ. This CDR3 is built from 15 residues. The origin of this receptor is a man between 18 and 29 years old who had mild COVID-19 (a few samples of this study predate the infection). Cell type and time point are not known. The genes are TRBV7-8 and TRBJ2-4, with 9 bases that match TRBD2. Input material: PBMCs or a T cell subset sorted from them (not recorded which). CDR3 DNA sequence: TGTGCCAGCAGCTTAGGCGGGGGGGCTGGAAACATTCAGTACTTC. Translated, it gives CASSLGGGAGNIQYF.